The clone carrying this T cell receptor (beta chain) was detected ten times or more. These data come from a study of blood T cells in healthy people across ages. The CDR3 length is 16 residues. Per germline, CDR1 SGHDT and CDR2 YYEEEE. With 4 bases clipped from V and 5 bases from J, the junction kept 11 bases outside the gene matches. Whenever a sample was processed, at least 6.5 million PBMCs were isolated. PCR was performed a second time for about 6 to 12 cycles using a sample-barcoded 5' primer and a J-beta primer mix. TCRdb independently ran MiXCR on the 5' RACE reads; one entry per CDR3 protein. The sample contains about 590,000 distinct CDR3 sequences, about 30% of which appear only once.

This sequence was found in a woman older than 75 in good health. The chain is built from TRBV5-6 and TRBJ2-5, with 10 bases that match TRBD2. Source material: blood. The CDR3: CASSPLGTSAGETQYF. The DNA for the CDR3 is TGTGCCAGCAGCCCCCTCGGGACTAGCGCTGGGGAGACCCAGTACTTC. Variable domain in full (rest from reference TRBV5-6 and TRBJ2-5): DAGVTQSPTHLIKTRGQQVTLRCSPKSGHDTVSWYQQALGQGPQFIFQYYEEEERQRGNFPDRFSGHQFPNYSSELNVNALLLGDSALYLCASSPLGTSAGETQYFGPGTRLLVL.